This entry features one T cell receptor beta chain sequence. TCRdb keeps only in-frame clones here, not all; method: immunoSEQ multiplex PCR. The sample includes approximately 89,000 clones, roughly nine tenths seen only once; the top ten take under 25%. This entry belongs to a study of control samples from healthy donors and cancer patients. CDR1 is LGHDT, CDR2 YNNKEL, per germline (reference sequence). The CDR3 consists of 14 residues. Trimming removed 4 bases from V and 8 bases from J; junction bases left unmatched: 5. Sequenced material: blood. The TCR originated in a man between 25 and 39 years old in good health. The V call is TRBV3-1 (or the pseudogene TRBV3-2), the J call TRBJ1-6, with 7 nucleotides matching TRBD1. For the CDR3, the DNA is TGTGCCAGCAGCCTCAGGGGGGGTGATTCACCCCTCCACTTT. Amino acids: CASSLRGGDSPLHF.